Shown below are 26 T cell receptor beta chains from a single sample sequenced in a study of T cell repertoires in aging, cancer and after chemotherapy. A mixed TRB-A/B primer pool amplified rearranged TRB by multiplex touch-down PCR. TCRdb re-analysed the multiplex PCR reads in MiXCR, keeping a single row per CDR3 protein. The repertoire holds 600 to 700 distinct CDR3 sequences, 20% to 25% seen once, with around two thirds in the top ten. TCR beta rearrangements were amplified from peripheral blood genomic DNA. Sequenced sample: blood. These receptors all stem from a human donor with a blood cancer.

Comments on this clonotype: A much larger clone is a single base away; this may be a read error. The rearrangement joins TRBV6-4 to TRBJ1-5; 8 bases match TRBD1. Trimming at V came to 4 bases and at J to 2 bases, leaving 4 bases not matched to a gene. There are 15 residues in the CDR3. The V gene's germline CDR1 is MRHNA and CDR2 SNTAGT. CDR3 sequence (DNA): TGTGCCAGCAGTGTTATGACAGGGGGCAATCAGCCCCAGCATTTT. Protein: CASSVMTGGNQPQHF.

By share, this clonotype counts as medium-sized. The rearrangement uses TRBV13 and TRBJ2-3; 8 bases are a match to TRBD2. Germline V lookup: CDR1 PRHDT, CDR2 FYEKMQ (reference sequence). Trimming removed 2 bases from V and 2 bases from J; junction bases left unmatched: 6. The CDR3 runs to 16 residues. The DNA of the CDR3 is TGTGCCAGCAGCTTATCAGTAGCGGGAAACACAGATACGCAGTATTTT. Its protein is CASSLSVAGNTDTQYF. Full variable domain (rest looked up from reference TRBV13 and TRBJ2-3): AAGVIQSPRHLIKEKRETATLKCYPIPRHDTVYWYQQGPGQDPQFLISFYEKMQSDKGSIPDRFSAQQFSDYHSELNMSSLELGDSALYFCASSLSVAGNTDTQYFGPGTRLTVL.

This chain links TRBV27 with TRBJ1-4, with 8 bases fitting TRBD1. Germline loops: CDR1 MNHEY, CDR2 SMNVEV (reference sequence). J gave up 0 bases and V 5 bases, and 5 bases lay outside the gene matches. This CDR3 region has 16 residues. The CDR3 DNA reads TGTGCCAGCAGTCACGACAGGGGCGCAACTAATGAAAAACTGTTTTTT. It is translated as CASSHDRGATNEKLFF. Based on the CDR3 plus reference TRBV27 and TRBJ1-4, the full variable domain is EAQVTQNPRYLITVTGKKLTVTCSQNMNHEYMSWYRQDPGLGLRQIYYSMNVEVTDKGDVPEGYKVSRKEKRNFPLILESPSPNQTSLYFCASSHDRGATNEKLFFGSGTQLSVL.

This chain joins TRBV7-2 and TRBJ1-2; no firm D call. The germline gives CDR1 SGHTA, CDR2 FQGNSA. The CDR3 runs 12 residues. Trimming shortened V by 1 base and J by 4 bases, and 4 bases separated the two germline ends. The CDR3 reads CASSLEGYGYTF. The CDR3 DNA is TGTGCCAGCAGCTTAGAGGGCTATGGCTACACCTTC.

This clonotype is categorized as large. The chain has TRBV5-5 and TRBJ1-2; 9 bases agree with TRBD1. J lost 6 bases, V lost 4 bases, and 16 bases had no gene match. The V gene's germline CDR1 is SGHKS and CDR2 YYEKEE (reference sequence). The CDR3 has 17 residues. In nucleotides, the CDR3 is TGTGCCAGCAGCCCCTTGGTGATACCGGGACAGGGCGATGGCTACACCTTC. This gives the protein CASSPLVIPGQGDGYTF.

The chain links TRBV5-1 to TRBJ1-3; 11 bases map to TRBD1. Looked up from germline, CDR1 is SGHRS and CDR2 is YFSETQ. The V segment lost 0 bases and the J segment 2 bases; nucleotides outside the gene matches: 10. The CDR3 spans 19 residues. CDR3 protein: CASSLETPDRGRAGNTIYF. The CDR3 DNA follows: TGCGCCAGCAGCTTGGAAACCCCGGACAGGGGGCGCGCTGGAAACACCATATATTTT.

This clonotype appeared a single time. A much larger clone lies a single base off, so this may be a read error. The CDR3 here is CARSYSYLGDSKAFF. The CDR3 nucleotides read TGTGCCAGAAGTTACAGTTATCTCGGGGACAGCAAAGCTTTCTTT. The rearrangement links TRBV6-5 to TRBJ1-1, with TRBD1 matching 7 bases. Per the germline V gene, CDR1 is MNHEY and CDR2 is SVGAGI. The CDR3 runs 15 residues.

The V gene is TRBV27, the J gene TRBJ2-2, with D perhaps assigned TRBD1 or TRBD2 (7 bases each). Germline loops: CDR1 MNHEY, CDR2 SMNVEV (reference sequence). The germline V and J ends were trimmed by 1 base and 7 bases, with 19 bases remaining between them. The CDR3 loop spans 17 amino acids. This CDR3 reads CASSLFSGGGGNGELFF. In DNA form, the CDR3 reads TGTGCCAGCAGTTTATTTTCAGGGGGGGGCGGAAACGGGGAGCTGTTTTTT.

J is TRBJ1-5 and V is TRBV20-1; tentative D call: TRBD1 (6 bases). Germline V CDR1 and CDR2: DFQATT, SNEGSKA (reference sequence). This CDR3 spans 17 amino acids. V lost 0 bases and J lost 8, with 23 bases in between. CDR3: CSARDRWRGGSSKPQHF. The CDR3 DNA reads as TGCAGTGCTAGAGATCGGTGGAGGGGGGGGTCTTCGAAGCCCCAGCATTTT.

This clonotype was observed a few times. Here the CDR3 DNA reads TGTGCCAGCAGCGCCAAGCCCACAGATACGCAGTATTTT. Encoded protein: CASSAKPTDTQYF. The J gene is TRBJ2-3, the V gene TRBV7-2; no reliable D call. Germline CDR1 SGHTA, CDR2 FQGNSA. CDR3 length equals 13 residues. With 5 bases removed from V and 2 bases from J, the gap between germline ends came to 8 bases.

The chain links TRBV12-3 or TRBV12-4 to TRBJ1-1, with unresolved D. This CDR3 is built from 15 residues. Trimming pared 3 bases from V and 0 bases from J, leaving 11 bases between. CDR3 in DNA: TGTGCCAGCAGTTTTAACCTGGAAATGAACACTGAAGCTTTCTTT. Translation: CASSFNLEMNTEAFF.

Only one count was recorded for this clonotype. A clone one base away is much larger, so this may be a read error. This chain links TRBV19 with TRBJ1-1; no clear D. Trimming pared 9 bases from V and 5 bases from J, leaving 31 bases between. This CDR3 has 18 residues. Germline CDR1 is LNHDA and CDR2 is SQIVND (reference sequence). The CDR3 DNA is TGTGCCAGCAGCTCCCGTAGAGGGATGGGTCTACCGAAAACTGAAGCTTTCTTT. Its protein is CASSSRRGMGLPKTEAFF.

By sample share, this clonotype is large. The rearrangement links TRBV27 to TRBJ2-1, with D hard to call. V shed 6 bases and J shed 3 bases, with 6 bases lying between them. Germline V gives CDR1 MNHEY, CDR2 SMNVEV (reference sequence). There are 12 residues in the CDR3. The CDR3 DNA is TGTGCCAGCAGATCCGGCTACAATGAGCAGTTCTTC. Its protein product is CASRSGYNEQFF.

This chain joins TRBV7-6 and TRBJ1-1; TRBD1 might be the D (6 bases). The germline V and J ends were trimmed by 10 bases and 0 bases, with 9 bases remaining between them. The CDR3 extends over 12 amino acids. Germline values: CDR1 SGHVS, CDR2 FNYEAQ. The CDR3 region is CATGQLNTEAFF. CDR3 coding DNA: TGTGCCACAGGACAGTTGAACACTGAAGCTTTCTTT.

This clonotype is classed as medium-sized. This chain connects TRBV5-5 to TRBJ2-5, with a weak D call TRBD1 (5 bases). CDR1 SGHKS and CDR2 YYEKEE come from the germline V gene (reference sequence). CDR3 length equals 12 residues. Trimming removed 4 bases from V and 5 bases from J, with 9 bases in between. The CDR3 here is CASSGNRETQYF. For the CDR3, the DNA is TGTGCCAGCAGCGGAAACAGGGAGACCCAGTACTTC.

CDR3 nucleotides: TGCGCCAGCAGCCAGGGCCGAGGACAGTACAATGAGCAGTTCTTC. It codes for CASSQGRGQYNEQFF. V and J are TRBV4-3 and TRBJ2-1, with D possibly matching TRBD1 (6 bases). Germline V gives CDR1 LGHNA, CDR2 YSLEER. The CDR3 covers 15 residues. V was pared by 3 bases and J by 4 bases, with 13 bases between.

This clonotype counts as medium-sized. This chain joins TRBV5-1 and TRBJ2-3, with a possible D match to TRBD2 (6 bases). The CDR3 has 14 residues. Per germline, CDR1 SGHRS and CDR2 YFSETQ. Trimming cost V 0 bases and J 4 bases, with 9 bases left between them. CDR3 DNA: TGCGCCAGCAGCTTGGGCGGGAACGCAGATACGCAGTATTTT. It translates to CASSLGGNADTQYF. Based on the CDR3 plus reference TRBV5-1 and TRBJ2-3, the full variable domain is KAGVTQTPRYLIKTRGQQVTLSCSPISGHRSVSWYQQTPGQGLQFLFEYFSETQRNKGNFPGRFSGRQFSNSRSEMNVSTLELGDSALYLCASSLGGNADTQYFGPGTRLTVL.

The CDR3, as DNA: TGCAGTGCTAGAGCCCGGGAGGGCCTTTACGAGCAGTACTTC. It codes for CSARAREGLYEQYF. The chain uses TRBV20-1 and TRBJ2-7, with 8 positions matching TRBD2. Looked up from germline, CDR1 is DFQATT and CDR2 is SNEGSKA (reference sequence). Losses at the gene ends were 1 base for V and 4 bases for J; bases not matched to a gene: 6. The length of the CDR3 is 14 residues.

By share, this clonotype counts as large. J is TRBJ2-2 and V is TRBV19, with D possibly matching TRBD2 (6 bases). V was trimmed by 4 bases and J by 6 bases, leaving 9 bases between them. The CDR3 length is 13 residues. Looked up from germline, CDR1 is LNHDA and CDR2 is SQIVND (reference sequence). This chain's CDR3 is CASSSRRAGELFF. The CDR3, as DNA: TGTGCCAGTAGTAGTCGGAGGGCCGGGGAGCTGTTTTTT.

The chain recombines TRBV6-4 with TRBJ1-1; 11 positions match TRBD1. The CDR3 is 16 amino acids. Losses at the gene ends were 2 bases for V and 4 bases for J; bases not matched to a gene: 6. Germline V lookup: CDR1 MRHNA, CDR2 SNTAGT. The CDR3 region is CASSDPGGTGGTEAFF. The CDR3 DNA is TGTGCCAGCAGTGACCCCGGGGGGACAGGGGGCACTGAAGCTTTCTTT.

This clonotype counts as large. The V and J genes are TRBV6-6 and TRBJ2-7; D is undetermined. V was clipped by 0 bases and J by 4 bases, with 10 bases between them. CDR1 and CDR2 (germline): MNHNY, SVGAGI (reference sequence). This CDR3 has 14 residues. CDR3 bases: TGTGCCAGCAGTTACTCCGGCTCGGAGTACGAGCAGTACTTC. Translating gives CASSYSGSEYEQYF.

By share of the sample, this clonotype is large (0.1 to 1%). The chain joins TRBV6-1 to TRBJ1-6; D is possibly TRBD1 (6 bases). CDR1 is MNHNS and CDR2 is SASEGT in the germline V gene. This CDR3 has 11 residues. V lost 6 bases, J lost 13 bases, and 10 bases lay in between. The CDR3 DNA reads TGTGCCAGCAGCGAGGGGGTTCCCCTCCACTTT. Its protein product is CASSEGVPLHF.

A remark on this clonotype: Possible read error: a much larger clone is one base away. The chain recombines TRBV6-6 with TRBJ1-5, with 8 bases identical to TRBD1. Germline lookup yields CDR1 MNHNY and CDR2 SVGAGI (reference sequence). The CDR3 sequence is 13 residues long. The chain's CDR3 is CASSWTGNQPKHF. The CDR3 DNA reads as TGTGCCAGCAGTTGGACAGGGAATCAGCCCAAGCATTTT.

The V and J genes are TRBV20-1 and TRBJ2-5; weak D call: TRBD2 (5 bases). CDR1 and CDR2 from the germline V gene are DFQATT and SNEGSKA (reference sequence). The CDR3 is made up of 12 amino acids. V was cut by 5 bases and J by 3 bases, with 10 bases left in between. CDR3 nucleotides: TGCAGTGCTTCCCGAGCGGAAGAGACCCAGTACTTC. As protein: CSASRAEETQYF.

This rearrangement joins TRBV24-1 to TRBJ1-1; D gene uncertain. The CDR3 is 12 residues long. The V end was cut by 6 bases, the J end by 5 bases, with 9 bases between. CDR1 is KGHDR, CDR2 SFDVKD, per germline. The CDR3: CATSNGGTEAFF. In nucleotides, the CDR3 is TGTGCCACCAGTAATGGCGGAACTGAAGCTTTCTTT.

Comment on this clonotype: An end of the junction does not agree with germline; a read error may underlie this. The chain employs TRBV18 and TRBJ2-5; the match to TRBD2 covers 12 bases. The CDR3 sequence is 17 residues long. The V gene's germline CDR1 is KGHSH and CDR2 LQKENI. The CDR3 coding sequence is TGTGCCAGCTCACCCGGACTAGCGGGGATCCTACAAGAGATCCAGTACTTC. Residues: CASSPGLAGILQEIQYF.